These 2 T cell receptor beta chains were sequenced from one sample in a study of blood T cell repertoires in COVID-19. TCRdb's table, derived via immunoSEQ multiplex PCR, lists solely in-frame clones and lacks some. The table has just under 350,000 clones, 88% seen once. The sample comprised peripheral blood. Source of these receptors: a woman in her seventies with COVID-19, enrolled during active disease.

The rearrangement uses TRBV4-2 and TRBJ2-7, with 10 bases lining up with TRBD2. The CDR3 covers 17 residues. The V gene's germline CDR1 is LGHNA and CDR2 YNFKEQ. Trimming took 2 bases from V and 3 from J; bases not matched to a gene: 10. CDR3: CASSQRPLAGDFYEQYF. CDR3 bases: TGTGCCAGCAGCCAAAGACCTCTAGCGGGGGATTTCTACGAGCAGTACTTC.

This clone has only a few counts. The gene calls are TRBV5-1 and TRBJ1-1; D might be TRBD1 (6 bases). This CDR3 contains 15 residues. With 4 bases removed from V and 1 base from J, the gap between germline ends came to 14 bases. The germline V gene encodes CDR1 SGHRS and CDR2 YFSETQ. The CDR3 sequence is CASSPLGARNTEAFF. Written as DNA, the CDR3 is TGCGCCAGCAGCCCCTTGGGGGCTCGGAACACTGAAGCTTTCTTT.